Below are 23 T cell receptor beta chains sequenced from a single sample in a study of T-cell reconstitution after alpha-beta-depleted transplantation in children. Construction of the TCRbeta library involved unique molecular identifiers. TCRdb reprocessed the PCR reads with MiXCR, giving one entry per CDR3 protein. The sample has about 690,000 distinct CDR3 sequences; around 17% are singletons. Specimen: PBMCs from the stem cell graft donor, collected from the stem cell graft. These receptors came from a human donor who donated a stem cell graft to a child with acute myeloid leukemia.

V and J are TRBV15 and TRBJ1-1; 8 bases are shared with TRBD1. Germline values: CDR1 LNHNV, CDR2 YYDKDF (reference sequence). The CDR3 is 17 amino acids. J lost 0 bases, V lost 5 bases, and 11 bases had no gene match. CDR3 sequence (DNA): TGTGCCACCAGCGCTGGGGGGACAGGCTACATGAACACTGAAGCTTTCTTT. Translation gives CATSAGGTGYMNTEAFF.

The chain links TRBV15 to TRBJ2-3, with a tentative D call TRBD2 (6 bases). The ends were cut back, 3 bases at V and 2 bases at J, with 18 bases in the middle. This CDR3 is built from 17 residues. CDR1 is LNHNV, CDR2 YYDKDF, per germline (reference sequence). CDR3 protein: CATSSPGGPFFTDTQYF. The DNA for the CDR3 is TGTGCCACCAGCAGCCCCGGGGGTCCCTTCTTCACAGATACGCAGTATTTT.

This clonotype was recorded at least ten times. The rearrangement links TRBV20-1 to TRBJ2-3; 7 bases align to TRBD2. The V segment lost 5 bases and the J segment 2 bases; nucleotides outside the gene matches: 7. The CDR3 totals 14 residues. Germline V gene data show CDR1 as DFQATT and CDR2 as SNEGSKA (reference sequence). For the CDR3, the DNA is TGCAGTGCTCCGGCGGGGGAGTCCACAGATACGCAGTATTTT. Its translation is CSAPAGESTDTQYF.

This clonotype has a handful of counts. The V and J genes are TRBV20-1 and TRBJ2-1, with D perhaps being TRBD1 or TRBD2 (5 bases each). Germline V gene data show CDR1 as DFQATT and CDR2 as SNEGSKA (reference sequence). CDR3 length equals 14 residues. V was pared by 4 bases and J by 0 bases, with 10 bases between. CDR3 loop: CSAKGESSYNEQFF. CDR3 DNA: TGCAGTGCTAAAGGGGAGAGCTCCTACAATGAGCAGTTCTTC.

This chain uses TRBV6-5 with TRBJ1-5; perhaps TRBD1 as D (6 bases). With 1 base removed from V and 5 bases from J, the gap between germline ends came to 15 bases. CDR3 size: 16 residues. Germline CDR1 reads MNHEY; CDR2 reads SVGAGI. Here the CDR3 DNA reads TGTGCCAGCAGTTACTTGGGGGCAAACGGAGATCAGCCCCAGCATTTT. Protein sequence: CASSYLGANGDQPQHF.

This chain connects TRBV7-3 to TRBJ2-1; 10 bases are a match to TRBD1. Per germline, CDR1 SGHTA and CDR2 FQGTGA. After removal of 2 bases from V and 9 bases from J, the junction contained 7 bases not matched to a gene. The CDR3 is made up of 15 amino acids. CDR3 amino acids: CASSLSTGGSGEQFF. The CDR3 DNA reads TGTGCCAGCAGCTTATCGACAGGGGGCTCAGGTGAGCAGTTCTTC.

The V and J genes are TRBV24-1 and TRBJ2-2; perhaps TRBD1 as D (6 bases). The CDR3 is made up of 16 amino acids. Germline lookup yields CDR1 KGHDR and CDR2 SFDVKD. V was clipped by 3 bases and J by 6 bases, with 16 bases between them. CDR3 nucleotide sequence: TGTGCCACCAGTGATACGGACAGCATGGTACCCGGGGAGCTGTTTTTT. This sequence encodes CATSDTDSMVPGELFF.

V usage is TRBV12-3 or TRBV12-4 and J usage is TRBJ2-5; the match to TRBD1 covers 7 bases. After removal of 5 bases from V and 5 bases from J, the junction contained 17 bases not matched to a gene. The CDR3 covers 17 residues. CDR3 sequence (DNA): TGTGCCAGCAGTCAACGACAGGGTATTTTTTCTGGGGAGACCCAGTACTTC. This codes for CASSQRQGIFSGETQYF.

This clonotype was observed at least ten times. This chain joins TRBV5-5 and TRBJ1-1; TRBD1 matches 9 bases. After removal of 3 bases from V and 7 bases from J, the junction contained 13 bases not matched to a gene. This CDR3 is 16 amino acids long. CDR1 and CDR2 from the germline V gene are SGHKS and YYEKEE (reference sequence). CDR3 nucleotides: TGTGCCAGCAGCTCGCAACAGGGGGCGCGTGGGATTGAAGCTTTCTTT. Translated: CASSSQQGARGIEAFF.

The chain uses TRBV15 and TRBJ2-5; D possibly corresponds to TRBD2 (6 bases). V dropped 1 base and J dropped 3 bases, with 12 bases sitting between them. Germline CDR1 LNHNV, CDR2 YYDKDF (reference sequence). The CDR3 spans 15 residues. CDR3 in DNA: TGTGCCACCAGCAGAGCCGCTTGGGGGGAAGAGACCCAGTACTTC. This codes for CATSRAAWGEETQYF.

This clonotype was seen repeatedly, ten times or more. This sequence joins TRBV20-1 and TRBJ2-5; possible D gene TRBD1, 5 bases. The CDR3 loop spans 16 amino acids. Deletions cut 0 bases from V and 4 bases from J, with 18 bases between. CDR1 is DFQATT, CDR2 SNEGSKA, per germline (reference sequence). CDR3 bases: TGCAGTGCTAGAGATGAATCCCGCAGGGTCGCAGAGACCCAGTACTTC. Translated: CSARDESRRVAETQYF.

The table lists this clonotype with many counts. This chain uses TRBV7-3 with TRBJ1-2, with 9 nucleotides matching TRBD1. The CDR3 extends over 15 amino acids. From germline, CDR1 is SGHTA and CDR2 FQGTGA. Trimming at V came to 4 bases and at J to 6 bases, leaving 9 bases not matched to a gene. The CDR3 sequence: CASSYGQGPMNGYTF. Here the CDR3 DNA reads TGTGCCAGCAGCTACGGACAGGGGCCAATGAATGGCTACACCTTC.

For this clonotype: Being one base from a much bigger clone, this may be a read error. The chain has TRBV30 and TRBJ2-7; D is unresolved. CDR1 is GTSNPN and CDR2 is SVGIG in the germline V gene (reference sequence). The CDR3 is 13 residues long. DNA for the CDR3: TGTGCCTGGAGTGTAACCCGGACCTACGAGCGGTACTTC. Translated: CAWSVTRTYERYF.

This clonotype was counted at least ten times. The chain combines TRBV13 with TRBJ2-7; no clear D gene. The V and J ends lost 4 bases and 3 bases respectively, with 10 bases between them. CDR1 PRHDT and CDR2 FYEKMQ come from the germline V gene (reference sequence). The CDR3 length is 13 residues. The CDR3 spells CASSSSDGYEQYF. The DNA of the CDR3 is TGTGCCAGCAGCTCTTCGGACGGCTACGAGCAGTACTTC.

The sample holds many counts of this clonotype. The genes are TRBV6-5 and TRBJ2-7; maybe TRBD2 (5 bases). The CDR3 spans 14 residues. The V and J ends lost 0 bases and 2 bases respectively, with 8 bases between them. The germline gives CDR1 MNHEY, CDR2 SVGAGI. As DNA, the CDR3 is TGTGCCAGCAGTTACTCGAGGGCCGCCTACGAGCAGTACTTC. Its translation: CASSYSRAAYEQYF.

This clonotype was seen many times. V usage is TRBV20-1 and J usage is TRBJ2-2; 10 positions agree with TRBD1. V lost 4 bases to trimming and J lost 2 bases; unmatched junction nucleotides: 1. CDR1 is DFQATT, CDR2 SNEGSKA, per germline (reference sequence). This CDR3 region has 14 residues. The CDR3 DNA is TGCAGTGCTACGACAGGGGGCAACACCGGGGAGCTGTTTTTT. It specifies CSATTGGNTGELFF.

A few counts support this clonotype. The chain recombines TRBV12-3 or TRBV12-4 with TRBJ1-1; the D gene is possibly TRBD1 (6 bases). The CDR3 is 13 amino acids. V was trimmed by 8 bases and J by 1 base, leaving 11 bases between them. This chain's CDR3 is CASLGDKNTEAFF. In DNA, the CDR3 is TGTGCCAGCCTGGGGGACAAGAACACTGAAGCTTTCTTT.

This clonotype was found many times. The CDR3 protein is CASSIRDSSYEQYF. The CDR3 region has the DNA TGTGCCAGCAGTATCCGGGACAGCTCCTACGAGCAGTACTTC. The V gene is TRBV5-6, the J gene TRBJ2-7; 7 bases agree with TRBD1. Germline assignment: CDR1 SGHDT and CDR2 YYEEEE. The CDR3 contains 14 residues. V trimming: 5 bases; J trimming: 0 bases; junction bases outside the gene matches: 5.

The table lists this clonotype with a few counts. The chain is built from TRBV11-2 and TRBJ2-5; no clear D. Trimming pared 5 bases from V and 8 bases from J, leaving 9 bases between. This CDR3 region has 11 residues. The germline gives CDR1 SGHAT, CDR2 FQNNGV. The DNA of the CDR3 is TGTGCCAGCAGCCCTAGGGCAACCCAGTACTTC. Its protein product is CASSPRATQYF. Based on the CDR3 plus reference TRBV11-2 and TRBJ2-5, the full variable domain is EAGVAQSPRYKIIEKRQSVAFWCNPISGHATLYWYQQILGQGPKLLIQFQNNGVVDDSQLPKDRFSAERLKGVDSTLKIQPAKLEDSAVYLCASSPRATQYFGPGTRLLVL.

The chain carries TRBV11-1 and TRBJ2-1; TRBD2 matches 12 bases. The CDR3 runs 18 residues. Trimming removed 2 bases from V and 3 bases from J; junction bases left unmatched: 8. Germline assignment: CDR1 SGHAT and CDR2 FQDESV (reference sequence). The CDR3 nucleotides are TGTGCCAGCAGCTTAAGGACTAGCGGGGAGGGGGTCTACAATGAGCAGTTCTTC. Translating gives CASSLRTSGEGVYNEQFF.

A few counts support this clonotype. The chain has TRBV7-9 and TRBJ2-3; no definite D call. Germline-derived CDR1 and CDR2 are SEHNR and FQNEAQ (reference sequence). This CDR3 is built from 13 residues. The V gene lost 10 bases and the J gene lost 2 bases, with 13 bases spanning the gap. CDR3 in amino acids: CANLHPLTDTQYF. CDR3 DNA: TGTGCCAACCTCCATCCTCTCACAGATACGCAGTATTTT.

This clonotype has a handful of counts. A read error may explain this, as a much larger clone is one base away. The gene calls are TRBV12-3 or TRBV12-4 and TRBJ1-5; tentative D call: TRBD1 (6 bases). With 6 bases removed from V and 5 bases from J, the gap between germline ends came to 11 bases. This CDR3 has 13 amino acids. CDR3: CASSRKGDQPQHF. The CDR3 DNA reads as TGTGCCAGCAGCCGGAAGGGGGATCAGCCCCAGCATTTT.

V usage is TRBV6-2 or TRBV6-3 and J usage is TRBJ2-5, with no clear D. In germline, CDR1 is MNHEY, CDR2 SVGEGT. V was shortened by 3 bases and J by 4 bases, with 15 bases between the two germline ends. CDR3 length equals 15 residues. The CDR3 loop reads CASSYLGRRGETQYF. The CDR3, as DNA: TGTGCCAGCAGTTATCTGGGCCGACGCGGAGAGACCCAGTACTTC.